The text below deals with one T cell receptor (beta chain). This clonotype was counted many times. The clone's antigen remains unknown. Within one base of it there is no much larger clone, and no base qualities were kept. Library generation was performed with 5' RACE. The sequencing machine was a NextSeq 500. In the TCR library protocol, unique molecular identifiers were attached to individual cDNA molecules to correct for PCR bias and sequencing error. Both TCR alpha and beta chains were sequenced, and tight co-correlation was observed between alpha and beta sequence abundances in each sample. The paper's data handling went like this. Decombinator V4 was used to annotate the V gene, J gene and CDR3 of the TCR sequences. Expanded TCRs were defined as changing significantly between any two time points under a Poisson model with p below 0.0001. TCR abundances were normalised to the total number of TCRs sequenced per sample and were expressed as counts per million. MAIT TCRs were defined by TRAV1-2 paired with TRAJ12, TRAJ20 or TRAJ33, and iNKT TCRs by TRAV10 paired with TRAJ18. VDJdb, accessed 1 November 2021, was searched for CMV, EBV and SARS-CoV-2 annotated TCRs, with TCRs annotated for multiple antigens excluded. TCRdb trimmed public reads at Q25 via fastp, called clones via MiXCR and kept in-frame beta chains. For every CDR3 protein sequence, its rows merge into one entry that carries the most common genes and DNA. In this record, the V and J calls reflect TCRdb's handling and not the investigators' own analysis. The sample contains 45,000 to 60,000 distinct CDR3 sequences, about 8% of them found a single time. Under 3.5% of the sample is in the top ten clones.

The source of the sample is a study of early T cells in non-severe SARS-CoV-2 infection listed by TCRdb under 2021. With respect to the entire study: Bulk RNA from unsorted whole blood was used for TCR sequencing, so alpha and beta chains could not be paired. The research as a whole found: Matching against VDJdb was skewed toward anti-spike CD8 responses, likely underestimated virus-specific expansions, and missed private and CD4 specificities.

A case-control design nested within a healthcare worker cohort in London, UK, was used, with weekly nasopharyngeal swab PCR tests and blood sampling performed. Healthcare workers were recruited during the week of the UK lockdown, between 23 and 31 March 2020, and followed weekly for up to roughly 15 weeks. Looking up the germline V gene yields CDR1 SQVTM and CDR2 ANQGSEA. The CDR3 numbers 12 residues from cysteine through phenylalanine. Solely the CDR3 DNA is kept, with 36 bases framed from the first base. The junction carries 7 bases between V and J, which are trimmed by 4 bases and 0 bases respectively.

The V and J segments used are TRBV29-1 and TRBJ2-7; TRBD1 is possibly the D segment (5 matching bases). This TCR came from an adult who was a healthcare worker with PCR-confirmed SARS-CoV-2 infection or an uninfected control (not recorded which). The sequenced material came from whole blood. The CDR3 protein is CSVGQPSYEQYF. Read as DNA, the sequence is TGCAGCGTTGGACAGCCCTCCTACGAGCAGTACTTC.